These 5 T cell receptor beta chains were sequenced from one sample in a study of tumor-infiltrating lymphocytes in localized non-small cell lung cancer. Some clones are missing from TCRdb's copy, which holds only in-frame ones; the method was immunoSEQ multiplex PCR. The sample records around 23,000 clones, 73% being singletons. Material for sequencing was lung tumor tissue. These receptors came from a human donor with non-small cell lung cancer.

The chain joins TRBV4-3 to TRBJ2-6, with D perhaps TRBD1 (5 bases). V lost 0 bases to trimming and J lost 0 bases, with 18 bases between them. This CDR3 spans 20 amino acids. Germline lookup yields CDR1 LGHNA and CDR2 YSLEER. In nucleotides, the CDR3 is TGCGCCAGCAGCCAAGATAGGGGCCACGGCACCCTCTCTGGGGCCAACGTCCTGACTTTC. Translated: CASSQDRGHGTLSGANVLTF.

This clone appeared once. The V call is TRBV27, the J call TRBJ2-4; tentative D call: TRBD2 (5 bases). Germline CDR1 reads MNHEY; CDR2 reads SMNVEV (reference sequence). Trimming left V 3 bases short and J 0 bases short, with 12 bases between. The CDR3 length is 16 residues. The CDR3 here is CASSFGLQLAKNIQYF. DNA for the CDR3: TGTGCCAGCAGTTTCGGACTTCAGTTAGCCAAAAACATTCAGTACTTC.

This chain links TRBV18 with TRBJ2-2; a weak D match, TRBD1 (5 bases). The V gene's germline CDR1 is KGHSH and CDR2 LQKENI. Deletions cut 3 bases from V and 6 bases from J, with 17 bases between. The CDR3 extends over 16 amino acids. CDR3 in amino acids: CASSPTSGLGPGELFF. CDR3 nucleotide sequence: TGTGCCAGCTCACCTACTTCAGGGCTGGGTCCCGGGGAGCTGTTTTTT. Filled out from reference TRBV18 and TRBJ2-2, the complete variable domain reads NAGVMQNPRHLVRRRGQEARLRCSPMKGHSHVYWYRQLPEEGLKFMVYLQKENIIDESGMPKERFSAEFPKEGPSILRIQQVVRGDSAAYFCASSPTSGLGPGELFFGEGSRLTVL.

This chain uses TRBV27 with TRBJ2-6, with 10 bases aligning to TRBD1. Germline CDR1 and CDR2: MNHEY and SMNVEV (reference sequence). Trimming removed 6 bases from V and 0 bases from J; junction bases left unmatched: 5. This CDR3 spans 17 amino acids. The CDR3 region has the DNA TGTGCCAGCAGGACAGGGGGCGCAAGCTCTGGGGCCAACGTCCTGACTTTC. It translates to CASRTGGASSGANVLTF. The whole variable domain, remainder taken from reference TRBV27 and TRBJ2-6, is EAQVTQNPRYLITVTGKKLTVTCSQNMNHEYMSWYRQDPGLGLRQIYYSMNVEVTDKGDVPEGYKVSRKEKRNFPLILESPSPNQTSLYFCASRTGGASSGANVLTFGAGSRLTVL.

V and J are TRBV27 and TRBJ1-4; D remains ambiguous. The V end lost 5 bases, the J end lost 7 bases, and 14 bases lay between the germline ends. Germline loops: CDR1 MNHEY, CDR2 SMNVEV (reference sequence). This CDR3 has 14 amino acids. The CDR3 sequence is CASSPRMVGEKLFF. As DNA, the CDR3 is TGTGCCAGCAGTCCACGGATGGTGGGTGAAAAACTGTTTTTT.